This T cell receptor beta chain was identified in a study of shared clonotypes between healthy human individuals (dated by TCRdb to 2020 to 2022). Concerning the study at large: The cohort comprised two women and a few men aged 18 to 49 years. Per donor, three plates each were used for CD4 naive and CD4 memory, two for CD8 naive, and one for CD8 memory. The study deeply sequenced blood TCR repertoires of about 5 healthy adults to estimate repertoire size and the extent of clonotype sharing between individuals. To increase sequencing depth and limit assay-specific biases, different laboratories used diverse techniques to prepare libraries and sequence TCR repertoires. Per donor, leukapheresis produced somewhere between about 0.94 and 8.9 billion PBMCs. The research as a whole found: Pairwise subsampling led to the expectation that sequencing depth would affect the degree of clonotype sharing among donors. Higher generation probabilities were observed for clonotypes shared by all four sorted-subset donors than for non-shared clonotypes. The small number of donors limited the genetic and exposure-history diversity represented. Naive subsets generally had larger estimated clonotype richness than memory subsets did. Only blood was sampled, and tissue TCR repertoires likely differ from those in blood. Rarefaction of sorted-subset datasets indicated incomplete sequencing despite the large sequencing depth. When a handful of donors were compared, the shared fraction of clonotypes was around 5% for naive CD4, over 3% for naive CD8, 2% to 2.5% for memory CD4, and 0.35% to 0.4% for memory CD8.

CD8 naive samples were obtained by positive selection for CCR7 among CD45RO-negative cells, yielding a CD45RA+CCR7+ population from which TemRA cells were excluded. The donors were healthy, HIV-negative adults with no recently reported acute infections or vaccinations. Every donor was a Caucasian adult living in Nashville, Tennessee, USA. Blood was obtained by leukapheresis, after which PBMCs were separated by Ficoll-Histopaque density gradient centrifugation and cryopreserved in liquid nitrogen vapor phase. Analytical flow cytometry was used to check the purity and quantity of every magnetically sorted T cell population. From each sorted fraction, genomic DNA was isolated and quantified by UV absorbance on a Nanodrop 2000c. Germline trimming amounts to 4 bases on V and 4 bases on J, with 7 as the count of junction bases outside the gene matches. The CDR3 contains 14 residues, cysteine and phenylalanine counted. The DNA shown is the 42-base CDR3, in frame from base 1. CDR1 and CDR2 (SGDLS, YYNGEE) derive from the germline V gene.

TCR CDR3 regions were amplified from genomic DNA by multiplex PCR using the deep immunoSEQ assay. Extracted genomic DNA from each cell subset was spread evenly across all wells of several immunoSEQ 96-well plates, with each plate serving as a replicate. For sorted subsets, 200 to 250 ng of genomic DNA, equivalent to 25,000 to 35,000 T cell genomes, went into each replicate PCR. Purified libraries were quantified with a Qubit 3.0 fluorometer, sized on a Bioanalyzer 2100, and re-quantified with the KAPA Library Quantification kit. Every immunoSEQ 96-well plate was sequenced on a separate single-read 150-cycle Illumina NextSeq 550 flow cell. The authors' analysis ran thus. Because the immunoSEQ output included only junctional sequences and no quality scores, the filtering could not be the same as the filtering used for full-length reads. Sequences were annotated with PyIR, a Python wrapper for IgBLAST v1.9, and V/J genes and CDR3 were assigned using IMGT germline references. Reads were filtered out if the reads had weak V/J assignments (E-value above 1e-6), no CDR3, stop codons, out-of-frame junctions, or ambiguous translated residues. V3J clonotypes were defined by identical inferred V gene, J gene, and CDR3 amino acid sequence. The percentage overlap between two repertoires was calculated by dividing the number of shared unique clonotypes by the size of the smaller repertoire. Richness of each repertoire was evaluated using RTK rarefaction, the Chao1 estimator, and Recon v2.1 estimates of unobserved clonotypes. Generation probabilities for all TCRbeta clonotypes obtained by the gDNA method from several donors were computed using OLGA. TCRdb's version of the immuneACCESS table is confined to in-frame rearrangements and falls short of the full clone set. An unresolved V gene accounts for under half of the shortfall where checked; the remainder is of unknown origin. That table furnishes V, J and clone size, whereas the DNA furnished D and trimming. The sample records 2 million to 2.5 million clones, approximately 95% of which are singletons. The ten top clones hold around 1.1% of the sample.

As to this clone: The antigen it binds to is not known. No much larger clonotype is one base removed from it; base qualities were not supplied.

Sequences were obtained from naive CD8+ T cells sorted from blood. Interpreted using the paper, the cell subset or site label stands for: CD45RA+CCR7+. Recombination joined TRBV9 with TRBJ2-7, and TRBD1 matches 8 of the central bases. This clonotype was sampled from a man between 18 and 29 years old in good health. The nucleotide sequence reads TGTGCCAGCAGCCAAGGACAGGGTGGGTACGAGCAGTACTTC. Its product reads: CASSQGQGGYEQYF.